This T cell receptor (beta chain) was recovered during a study of shared clonotypes between healthy human individuals. On this clone itself: The antigen is not known.

Genomic DNA belonging to each subset was distributed in equal measure over several immunoSEQ plates. On sorted subsets, replicate PCRs used approximately 190 ng DNA, or 25,000 to 35,000 T cell genomes. Here immunoSEQ multiplex PCR was the method, and the copy in TCRdb shows in-frame clones only, minus some. The table shows 2.3 million or so clones, with approximately 93% occurring only once. Overall study findings and caveats: Since donors were few, the genetic and exposure-history diversity represented was limited.

CDR3 length: 16 residues. Germline V gene lookup returns CDR1 SGHNT and CDR2 YYREEE (reference sequence). V gave up 3 bases and J gave up 5 bases; unmatched junction bases: 13. Source material: naive CD4+ T cells from PBMCs. Subset indicated: CD45RA+ positively selected. V gene TRBV5-4 combines with J gene TRBJ2-5; 7 positions match TRBD2. The clonotype comes from a man between 18 and 35 years old in good health. Some clones in this sample may be carry-over from other donors' samples. The CDR3 region is CASSSDMGGSGETQYF. In nucleotides, the CDR3 is TGTGCCAGCAGCTCAGATATGGGGGGGAGTGGGGAGACCCAGTACTTC.